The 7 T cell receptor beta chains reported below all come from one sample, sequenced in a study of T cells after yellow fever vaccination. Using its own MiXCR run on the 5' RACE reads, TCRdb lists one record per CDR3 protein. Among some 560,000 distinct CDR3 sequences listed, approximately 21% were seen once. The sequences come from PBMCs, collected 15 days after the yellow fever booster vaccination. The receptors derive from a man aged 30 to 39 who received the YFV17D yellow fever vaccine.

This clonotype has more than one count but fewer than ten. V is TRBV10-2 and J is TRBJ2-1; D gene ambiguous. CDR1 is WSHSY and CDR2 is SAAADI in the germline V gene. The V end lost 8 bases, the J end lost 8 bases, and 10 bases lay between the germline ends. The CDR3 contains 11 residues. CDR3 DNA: TGCGCCAGCTTAAGGGTGGATGAGCAGTTCTTC. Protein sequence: CASLRVDEQFF.

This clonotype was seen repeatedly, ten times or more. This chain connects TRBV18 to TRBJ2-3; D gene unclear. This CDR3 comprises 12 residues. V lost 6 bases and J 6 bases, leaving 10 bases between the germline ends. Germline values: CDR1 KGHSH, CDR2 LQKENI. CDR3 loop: CASSPAVDTQYF. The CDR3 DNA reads TGTGCCAGCTCGCCTGCCGTCGATACGCAGTATTTT.

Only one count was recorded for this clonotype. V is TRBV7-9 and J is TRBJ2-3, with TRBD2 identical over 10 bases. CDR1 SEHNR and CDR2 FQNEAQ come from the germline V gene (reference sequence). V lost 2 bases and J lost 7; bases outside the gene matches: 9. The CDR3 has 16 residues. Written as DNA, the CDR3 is TGTGCCAGCAGCTTACAGGCTAGCGGGAGAATAAATACGCAGTATTTT. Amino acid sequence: CASSLQASGRINTQYF.

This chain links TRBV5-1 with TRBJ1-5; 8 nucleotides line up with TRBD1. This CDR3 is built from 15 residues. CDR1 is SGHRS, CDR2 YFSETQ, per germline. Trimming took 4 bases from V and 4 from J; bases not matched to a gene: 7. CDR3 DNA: TGCGCCAGCAGCGCTACAGGGGGTTGGAATCAGCCCCAGCATTTT. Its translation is CASSATGGWNQPQHF.

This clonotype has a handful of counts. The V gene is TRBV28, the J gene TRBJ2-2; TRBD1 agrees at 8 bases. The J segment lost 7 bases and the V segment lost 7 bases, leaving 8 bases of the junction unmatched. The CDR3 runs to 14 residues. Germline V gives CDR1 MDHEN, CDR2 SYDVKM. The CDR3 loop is CASNPDRVDGELFF. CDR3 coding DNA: TGTGCCAGCAACCCGGACAGGGTGGACGGGGAGCTGTTTTTT.

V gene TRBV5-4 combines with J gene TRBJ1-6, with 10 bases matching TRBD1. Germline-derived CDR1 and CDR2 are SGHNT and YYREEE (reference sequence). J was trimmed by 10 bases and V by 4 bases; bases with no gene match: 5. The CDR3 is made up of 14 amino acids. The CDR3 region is CASSAGQGFSPLHF. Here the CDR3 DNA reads TGTGCCAGCAGCGCGGGACAGGGGTTCTCACCCCTCCACTTT.

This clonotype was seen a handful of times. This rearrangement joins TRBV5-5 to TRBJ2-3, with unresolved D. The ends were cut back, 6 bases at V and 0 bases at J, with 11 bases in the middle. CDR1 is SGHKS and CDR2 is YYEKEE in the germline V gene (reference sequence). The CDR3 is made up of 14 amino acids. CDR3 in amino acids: CASNHPSSTDTQYF. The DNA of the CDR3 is TGTGCCAGCAATCATCCTTCTAGCACAGATACGCAGTATTTT.